The 13 T cell receptor beta chains given below trace back to one sample, sequenced in a study of blood T cell repertoires in COVID-19. Profiling relied on immunoSEQ multiplex PCR, and the TCRdb table lists in-frame clones only, not all of them. The sample shows roughly 430,000 clones, 88% of them seen only once. The sequenced sample was PBMCs or T cells enriched from blood (not recorded which). Source of these receptors: a woman aged 35 to 49 with acute COVID-19.

The rearrangement uses TRBV10-3 and TRBJ2-7; 8 bases are a match to TRBD2. V shed 6 bases, J shed 5 bases, and the junction held 15 bases outside the gene matches. The CDR3 consists of 16 residues. Germline lookup yields CDR1 ENHRY and CDR2 SYGVKD. CDR3 residues: CAIRTFTGTRSNEQYF. The CDR3 nucleotides are TGTGCCATCAGAACTTTTACCGGGACTAGGTCCAACGAGCAGTACTTC.

A single count supports this clone. The rearrangement joins TRBV4-2 to TRBJ2-7, with 9 positions matching TRBD2. V lost 0 bases and J lost 3; bases outside the gene matches: 3. Germline CDR1 reads LGHNA; CDR2 reads YNFKEQ. The CDR3 covers 15 residues. DNA of the CDR3: TGTGCCAGCAGCCAAGATAGCGGGGGAGGCTACGAGCAGTACTTC. It specifies CASSQDSGGGYEQYF.

The chain employs TRBV6-5 and TRBJ1-1; D is ambiguous. The germline CDR1 and CDR2 sequences are MNHEY and SVGAGI. V gave up 4 bases and J gave up 2 bases, with 11 bases separating them. The CDR3 consists of 14 residues. CDR3 sequence reads: CASSFGGINTEAFF. The CDR3 region has the DNA TGTGCCAGCAGTTTCGGCGGAATTAACACTGAAGCTTTCTTT.

CDR3 protein: CASSDGGGDGYTF. CDR3 sequence (DNA): TGTGCCAGCAGTGATGGGGGAGGGGACGGCTACACCTTC. The V gene is TRBV2, the J gene TRBJ1-2; D may be TRBD1 (5 bases). In germline, CDR1 is SNHLY, CDR2 FYNNEI. Trimming cost V 3 bases and J 8 bases, with 13 bases left between them. The CDR3 length is 13 residues.

The genes are TRBV3-1 (or the pseudogene TRBV3-2) and TRBJ2-3; 14 bases are shared with TRBD2. This CDR3 spans 18 amino acids. The V and J ends lost 4 bases and 0 bases, in that order; junction bases with no gene match: 6. Per germline, CDR1 LGHDT and CDR2 YNNKEL (reference sequence). CDR3 bases: TGTGCCAGCAGCCCGACTAGCGGGGGGGTGGGGAGCACAGATACGCAGTATTTT. It codes for CASSPTSGGVGSTDTQYF.

The chain employs TRBV3-1 (or the pseudogene TRBV3-2) and TRBJ2-5; 9 bases map to TRBD2. This CDR3 comprises 19 residues. Germline CDR1 reads LGHDT; CDR2 reads YNNKEL (reference sequence). V gave up 3 bases and J gave up 5 bases; unmatched junction bases: 19. CDR3: CASSQTSGWRGGPRETQYF. The CDR3 coding sequence is TGTGCCAGCAGCCAGACCTCGGGGTGGCGGGGGGGCCCGAGGGAGACCCAGTACTTC.

The CDR3 DNA reads TGTGCCAGCAGCTTCAGAGGAAAGGAGACCCAGTACTTC. Translating gives CASSFRGKETQYF. This chain joins TRBV5-4 and TRBJ2-5, with D unclear. The CDR3 totals 13 residues. Germline CDR1 is SGHNT and CDR2 is YYREEE (reference sequence). Trimming pared 2 bases from V and 5 bases from J, leaving 10 bases between.

This sequence joins TRBV5-1 and TRBJ2-2; 8 positions agree with TRBD1. V gave up 1 base and J gave up 4 bases; unmatched junction bases: 9. The CDR3 has 17 residues. Germline lookup yields CDR1 SGHRS and CDR2 YFSETQ. The chain's CDR3 is CASSLIAQGAATGELFF. CDR3 sequence (DNA): TGCGCCAGCAGCTTGATCGCGCAGGGGGCTGCCACCGGGGAGCTGTTTTTT.

The gene calls are TRBV7-9 and TRBJ2-4; perhaps TRBD2 as D (6 bases). V lost 5 bases and J lost 1, with 18 bases in between. The germline V gene has CDR1 SEHNR and CDR2 FQNEAQ (reference sequence). The CDR3 is made up of 17 amino acids. The CDR3 DNA reads as TGTGCCAGCAGCCTCGGGTGGGGGGTCGAGGCCAAAAACATTCAGTACTTC. Its protein is CASSLGWGVEAKNIQYF.

The chain couples TRBV12-3 or TRBV12-4 to TRBJ1-1; no reliable D call. The CDR3 contains 12 residues. V lost 3 bases, J lost 5 bases, and 7 bases lay in between. The CDR3 reads CASSFGRTEAFF. The CDR3 DNA is TGTGCCAGCAGTTTCGGGAGGACTGAAGCTTTCTTT.

In the case of this clone: Other nucleotide sequences in the sample specify the same CDR3. The rearrangement links TRBV19 to TRBJ2-4; D may be TRBD1 (6 bases). There are 14 residues in the CDR3. In germline, CDR1 is LNHDA, CDR2 SQIVND (reference sequence). The V end was cut by 6 bases, the J end by 1 base, with 10 bases between. The CDR3: CASSNQGAKNIQYF. CDR3 nucleotides: TGTGCCAGTAGCAATCAGGGGGCCAAAAACATTCAGTACTTC.

The CDR3 spells CASSERGQGYGYTF. The CDR3 DNA is TGTGCCAGCAGTGAAAGGGGACAGGGATATGGCTACACCTTC. The rearrangement joins TRBV6-1 to TRBJ1-2; 9 bases are shared with TRBD1. Germline V gene sequence: CDR1 MNHNS, CDR2 SASEGT. The V and J ends lost 2 bases and 5 bases, in that order; junction bases with no gene match: 3. There are 14 residues in the CDR3.

The chain recombines TRBV5-1 with TRBJ1-6, with D possibly TRBD1 on 6 matching bases. Trimming removed 2 bases at V and 1 base at J, with 10 bases between. The CDR3 length is 16 residues. CDR1 and CDR2 from the germline V gene are SGHRS and YFSETQ. The CDR3 DNA follows: TGCGCCAGCAGCTTACAGGGAAGTTCCTATAATTCACCCCTCCACTTT. Its protein product is CASSLQGSSYNSPLHF.